Reported below is one T cell receptor (beta chain). Its antigen is not known. These data come from a study of T cell responses to AZD1222 COVID-19 vaccine. Study background: Second-dose intervals near 4 or 12 weeks were combined. General study points: Just six or seven AZD1222 recipients tested seropositive at baseline.

The method was immunoSEQ multiplex PCR; TCRdb's version includes in-frame clones alone and lacks a portion of them. Here the sample spans under 150,000 clones, approximately 91% being singletons. From germline, CDR1 is SGHVS and CDR2 FNYEAQ. Trimming took 1 base from V and 3 from J; bases not matched to a gene: 5. The CDR3 contains 16 residues. The chain links TRBV7-6 to TRBJ2-7; 11 bases match TRBD2. The source material was peripheral blood, sampled on day 0 of AZD1222 vaccination. This clonotype originated in an adult in good health. The CDR3 sequence is CASSLVPLAGGYEQYF. The CDR3 nucleotides read TGTGCCAGCAGCTTAGTCCCTCTAGCGGGAGGCTACGAGCAGTACTTC.